A selection of T cell receptor beta chains follows, all from one sample in a study of blood T cell repertoires in COVID-19. Produced via immunoSEQ multiplex PCR; TCRdb's table is partial and in-frame only. The sample includes 100,000 or so clones, about 86% of them seen just once. The sequencing sample was made of peripheral blood. The receptors derive from a man between 60 and 75 years old with acute or convalescent COVID-19. The CDR3 runs from the conserved cysteine through the conserved F or W.

>TRBJ2-3|TRBV14
CASSQAGGPTDTQYF
>TRBJ1-2|TRBV4-3
CASSQDWRQGVNYGYTF
>TRBJ2-2|TRBV5-4
CASSWSGANTGELFF
>TRBJ1-3|TRBV6-1
CASSEAHGGASGNTIYF
>TRBJ2-1|TRBV29-1
CSVLPGGRVNEQFF
>TRBJ2-7|TRBV12-3/TRBV12-4
CASSPGSYEQYF
>TRBJ1-2|TRBV5-6
CASTYLVGYGYTF
>TRBJ1-5|TRBV19
CASSIEVGQFHQPQHF
>TRBJ1-1|TRBV5-1
CASSFWGADTEAFF
>TRBJ1-5|TRBV27
CASSFNKIDTFSNQPQHF
>TRBJ1-2|TRBV5-1
CASSLAAREADGYTF
>TRBJ1-2|TRBV28
CASSLMDRVYGYTF
>TRBJ1-5|TRBV19
CASSPGTGSNQPQHF
>TRBJ1-3|TRBV30
CGRESPSGNTIYF
>TRBJ2-3|TRBV9
CASSPGQGAEDTQYF
>TRBJ1-3|TRBV18
CASSPPGQGAGGNSGNTIYF
>TRBJ1-2|TRBV19
CASSNRDRSYGYTF
>TRBJ1-4|TRBV12-5
CASGLGEKLFF
>TRBJ1-3|TRBV5-6
CASSGTVENTIYF
>TRBJ1-4|TRBV6-5
CASSTGSANEKLFF
>TRBJ2-7|TRBV9
CASSFEGGGASYEQYF
>TRBJ2-1|TRBV29-1
CSVPGQGNNEQFF
>TRBJ1-3|TRBV28
CASTFGTGGYTIYF
>TRBJ1-5|TRBV27
CASSLSQGNGQPQHF
>TRBJ2-7|TRBV6-1
CASSEDGRPYEQYF
>TRBJ1-2|TRBV18
CASSLPGQGAGGYTF
>TRBJ2-3|TRBV30
CAWTSGTGTDTQYF
>TRBJ2-1|TRBV4-3
CASSQDSREGEQFF
>TRBJ1-5|TRBV10-3
CAIRGQGPPQHF
>TRBJ1-3|TRBV5-6
CASSLANGLSGNTIYF
>TRBJ2-7|TRBV30
CAWRRGGGRYEQYF